The next 12 T cell receptor beta chains were all read from a single sample in a study of T-cell reconstitution after alpha-beta-depleted transplantation in children. Unique molecular identifiers featured in how the TCRbeta library was prepared. TCRdb used MiXCR to reprocess the PCR reads, holding one entry per CDR3 protein. This table has roughly 110,000 distinct CDR3 sequences, around 10% appearing once. Material: PBMCs, obtained before TCRalphabeta/CD19-depleted stem cell transplant. All receptors come from a boy aged 2 to 9 with acute lymphoblastic leukemia, due to receive a stem cell transplant.

The rearrangement joins TRBV25-1 to TRBJ2-1; D remains unclear. This CDR3 contains 12 residues. Germline V gene sequence: CDR1 MGHDK, CDR2 SYGVNS. V shed 8 bases and J shed 10 bases, with 15 bases lying between them. CDR3 amino acids: CASGSDDREQFF. The CDR3 DNA follows: TGTGCCAGCGGCTCGGATGATCGCGAGCAGTTCTTC.

The chain combines TRBV15 with TRBJ1-4; D is undetermined. Trimming stripped 0 bases from V and 7 bases from J, with 12 bases between. The length of the CDR3 is 15 residues. Germline CDR1 reads LNHNV; CDR2 reads YYDKDF (reference sequence). The CDR3, as DNA: TGTGCCACCAGCAGAGAGGCCTCCGAGGGTGAAAAACTGTTTTTT. It yields the protein CATSREASEGEKLFF.

The chain recombines TRBV6-1 with TRBJ2-7; D is perhaps TRBD1 or TRBD2 (5 bases each). Deletions cut 4 bases from V and 4 bases from J, with 17 bases between. Germline lookup yields CDR1 MNHNS and CDR2 SASEGT. This CDR3 is 15 amino acids long. CDR3 amino acids: CASSVATGGGYEQYF. The CDR3 DNA sequence: TGTGCCAGCAGTGTGGCTACGGGTGGGGGTTACGAGCAGTACTTC.

This clonotype showed up many times. The gene calls are TRBV15 and TRBJ2-1, with TRBD2 matching 10 bases. With V trimmed by 1 base and J by 7 bases, 7 bases remained unmatched. Germline V gene sequence: CDR1 LNHNV, CDR2 YYDKDF (reference sequence). The CDR3 extends over 16 amino acids. The CDR3 nucleotides are TGTGCCACCAGCAGAGCGAGCGGGAGGGCCGGTAATGAGCAGTTCTTC. This translates into CATSRASGRAGNEQFF.

The chain combines TRBV20-1 with TRBJ2-6; D not resolved. Germline CDR1 DFQATT, CDR2 SNEGSKA (reference sequence). This CDR3 contains 12 residues. V was cut by 4 bases and J by 1 base, with 2 bases left in between. The CDR3 nucleotides read TGCAGTGCTATGTCTGGGGCCAACGTCCTGACTTTC. This sequence encodes CSAMSGANVLTF.

Points on this clonotype: This may come from a read error, since a much larger clone is one base off. Because it lacks the conserved phenylalanine or tryptophan at the end, this CDR3 is likely a read error. The V and J genes are TRBV5-1 and TRBJ2-3, with 8 bases matching TRBD1. Germline trimming cut 2 bases from V and 1 base from J; bases unmatched to any gene: 6. Germline assignment: CDR1 SGHRS and CDR2 YFSETQ. The CDR3 runs to 16 residues. The DNA of the CDR3 is TGCGCCAGCAGCTTCGGAGGCAGGGGGCGCACAGATACGCAGTATTCT. Its translation is CASSFGGRGRTDTQYS.

The gene calls are TRBV7-9 and TRBJ2-1; perhaps TRBD2 as D (6 bases). Germline CDR1 SEHNR, CDR2 FQNEAQ (reference sequence). With 4 bases removed from V and 0 bases from J, the gap between germline ends came to 16 bases. The CDR3 covers 17 residues. CDR3: CASSWKPSASSYNEQFF. The CDR3 DNA sequence: TGTGCCAGCAGCTGGAAACCTAGCGCGAGCTCCTACAATGAGCAGTTCTTC.

By proportion, this clonotype is medium-sized. This rearrangement joins TRBV20-1 to TRBJ2-2, with D unclear. The CDR3 runs to 13 residues. The germline CDR1 and CDR2 sequences are DFQATT and SNEGSKA (reference sequence). The germline V and J ends were trimmed by 6 bases and 6 bases, with 14 bases remaining between them. The CDR3 spells CSAAAGFAGELFF. DNA of the CDR3: TGCAGTGCCGCCGCCGGGTTCGCCGGGGAGCTGTTTTTT.

At least ten counts were recorded for this clonotype. The chain uses TRBV20-1 and TRBJ2-7, with D unresolved. CDR3 length: 11 amino acids. The ends were cut back, 5 bases at V and 0 bases at J, with 5 bases in the middle. Germline V lookup: CDR1 DFQATT, CDR2 SNEGSKA (reference sequence). CDR3 sequence: CSASTSYEQYF. The CDR3, as DNA: TGCAGTGCTTCCACCTCCTACGAGCAGTACTTC.

The chain recombines TRBV5-1 with TRBJ2-2; perhaps TRBD2 as D (6 bases). The CDR3 consists of 12 residues. Trimming pared 4 bases from V and 6 bases from J, leaving 7 bases between. Germline V lookup: CDR1 SGHRS, CDR2 YFSETQ. The CDR3 is CASSPGAGELFF. In DNA form, the CDR3 reads TGCGCCAGCAGCCCGGGGGCCGGGGAGCTGTTTTTT. The variable domain in full, completed from reference TRBV5-1 and TRBJ2-2, reads KAGVTQTPRYLIKTRGQQVTLSCSPISGHRSVSWYQQTPGQGLQFLFEYFSETQRNKGNFPGRFSGRQFSNSRSEMNVSTLELGDSALYLCASSPGAGELFFGEGSRLTVL.

CDR3 loop: CSASGGRTYEQYF. CDR3 coding DNA: TGCAGTGCTAGCGGCGGGAGAACCTACGAGCAGTACTTC. This sequence joins TRBV20-1 and TRBJ2-7; 7 nucleotides match TRBD2. J gave up 2 bases and V 3 bases, and 4 bases lay outside the gene matches. The CDR3 contains 13 residues. Germline CDR1 DFQATT, CDR2 SNEGSKA (reference sequence).

The chain couples TRBV20-1 to TRBJ2-3; 7 nucleotides match TRBD1. This CDR3 is 16 amino acids long. Germline V CDR1 and CDR2: DFQATT, SNEGSKA (reference sequence). The ends lost 3 bases at V and 5 bases at J; junction bases unmatched: 14. The CDR3 coding sequence is TGCAGTGCTAGGGGACAGTGGCCGACACGAGAAGATACGCAGTATTTT. Translated: CSARGQWPTREDTQYF.